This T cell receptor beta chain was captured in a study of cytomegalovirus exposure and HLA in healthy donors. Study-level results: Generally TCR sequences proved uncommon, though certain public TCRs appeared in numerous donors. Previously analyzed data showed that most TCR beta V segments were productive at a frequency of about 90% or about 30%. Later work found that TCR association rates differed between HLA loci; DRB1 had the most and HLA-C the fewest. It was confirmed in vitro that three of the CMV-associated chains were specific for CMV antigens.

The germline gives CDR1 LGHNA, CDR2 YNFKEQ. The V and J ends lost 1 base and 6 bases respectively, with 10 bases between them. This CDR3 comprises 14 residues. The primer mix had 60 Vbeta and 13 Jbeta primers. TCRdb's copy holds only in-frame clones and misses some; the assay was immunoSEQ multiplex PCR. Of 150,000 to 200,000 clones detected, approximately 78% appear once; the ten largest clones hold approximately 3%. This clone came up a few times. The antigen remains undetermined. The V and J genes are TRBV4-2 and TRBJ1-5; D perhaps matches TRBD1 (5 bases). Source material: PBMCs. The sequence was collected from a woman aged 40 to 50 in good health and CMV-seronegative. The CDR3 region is CASSQVGRAQPQHF. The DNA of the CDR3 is TGTGCCAGCAGCCAAGTAGGCAGGGCTCAGCCCCAGCATTTT.